These 16 T cell receptor beta chains came from one sample sequenced in a study of blood T cell repertoires in COVID-19 (dated by TCRdb to the early 2020s). Libraries were built with the immunoSEQ multiplex PCR assay. What TCRdb holds here is the immuneACCESS table cut down to in-frame rearrangements. Part of the clones is not present; checked against another copy, under half of the missing clones reflect an unresolved V gene, and the others are unexplained. This sample comprises approximately 230,000 clones, just over 85% of them detected only once. The ten biggest clones cover roughly 1.7% of the sample. Material for sequencing was PBMCs or T cells enriched from blood (not recorded which). Every receptor here comes from a man aged 40-50 years who had recovered from COVID-19.

This CDR3 reads CASTLTRSNTGELFF. CDR3 coding DNA: TGTGCCAGCACCCTGACTAGGTCGAACACCGGGGAGCTGTTTTTT. The chain links TRBV7-2 to TRBJ2-2, with D perhaps TRBD2 (6 bases). Between the trimmed V and J ends, which lost 7 bases and 0 bases, there was a span of 12 bases. The CDR3 loop spans 15 amino acids. Germline CDR1 reads SGHTA; CDR2 reads FQGNSA.

The V and J genes are TRBV28 and TRBJ1-2; 7 positions agree with TRBD1. Germline V gene data show CDR1 as MDHEN and CDR2 as SYDVKM. The CDR3 length is 14 residues. Trimming at V came to 5 bases and at J to 6 bases, leaving 9 bases not matched to a gene. CDR3 amino acids: CASSVEVTGHGYTF. In nucleotides, the CDR3 is TGTGCCAGCAGTGTAGAAGTGACAGGGCATGGCTACACCTTC.

V usage is TRBV5-5 and J usage is TRBJ2-1; TRBD1 aligns across 9 bases. V trimming: 4 bases; J trimming: 4 bases; junction bases outside the gene matches: 9. CDR1 and CDR2 from the germline V gene are SGHKS and YYEKEE (reference sequence). The CDR3 is 16 amino acids. CDR3 DNA sequence: TGTGCCAGCAGCCTAATTCCGGGACAGGGATACAATGAGCAGTTCTTC. Translation: CASSLIPGQGYNEQFF.

This chain joins TRBV6-5 and TRBJ1-2, with 7 bases fitting TRBD1. This CDR3 comprises 13 residues. The J segment lost 3 bases and the V segment lost 2 bases, leaving 0 bases of the junction unmatched. Looked up from germline, CDR1 is MNHEY and CDR2 is SVGAGI. The CDR3 loop is CASSYGTDYGYTF. In DNA form, the CDR3 reads TGTGCCAGCAGTTACGGGACAGACTATGGCTACACCTTC.

The chain combines TRBV19 with TRBJ1-5, with TRBD1 as a possible D gene (5 bases). The CDR3 consists of 15 residues. V was trimmed by 4 bases and J by 2 bases, leaving 12 bases between them. Looked up from germline, CDR1 is LNHDA and CDR2 is SQIVND (reference sequence). The CDR3 sequence is CASSTLGGGNQPQHF. The CDR3 DNA reads as TGTGCCAGTAGTACCCTTGGAGGGGGCAATCAGCCCCAGCATTTT.

Only one count was recorded for this clone. At the DNA level, this CDR3 is encoded by other sequences in the same sample as well. The chain's CDR3 is CASSLTGDSPLHF. CDR3 DNA sequence: TGTGCCAGCAGTTTAACGGGAGATTCACCCCTCCACTTT. J is TRBJ1-6 and V is TRBV12-3 or TRBV12-4; D not certain. V was clipped by 2 bases and J by 8 bases, with 7 bases between them. CDR3 length equals 13 residues.

The chain combines TRBV27 with TRBJ2-6; D is unclear. V gave up 6 bases and J gave up 4 bases, with 10 bases separating them. CDR3 length: 14 residues. Germline V gives CDR1 MNHEY, CDR2 SMNVEV (reference sequence). CDR3 loop: CASSPNSGANVLTF. CDR3 coding DNA: TGTGCCAGCAGCCCCAATTCCGGGGCCAACGTCCTGACTTTC.

The chain is built from TRBV19 and TRBJ1-1; D not resolved. Germline-derived CDR1 and CDR2 are LNHDA and SQIVND (reference sequence). The ends were cut back, 5 bases at V and 1 base at J, with 5 bases in the middle. The CDR3 runs to 12 residues. The chain's CDR3 is CASSARNTEAFF. In DNA, the CDR3 is TGTGCCAGTAGTGCCAGGAACACTGAAGCTTTCTTT.

The rearrangement links TRBV19 to TRBJ2-7, with 7 nucleotides matching TRBD1. V lost 5 bases and J lost 0; bases outside the gene matches: 4. The germline V gene has CDR1 LNHDA and CDR2 SQIVND (reference sequence). The length of the CDR3 is 14 residues. CDR3 nucleotides: TGTGCCAGTAGTGGGGGACAGAGCTCCTACGAGCAGTACTTC. This sequence encodes CASSGGQSSYEQYF.

J is TRBJ1-2 and V is TRBV18; possible D gene TRBD1, 6 bases. The V gene's germline CDR1 is KGHSH and CDR2 LQKENI. The V end lost 6 bases, the J end lost 6 bases, and 14 bases lay between the germline ends. This CDR3 is 13 amino acids long. The CDR3 nucleotides read TGTGCCAGCTCGGAAACAGGGCCTAATGGCTACACCTTC. As protein: CASSETGPNGYTF.

The chain recombines TRBV4-2 with TRBJ1-5, with 8 bases aligning to TRBD1. From germline, CDR1 is LGHNA and CDR2 YNFKEQ. The CDR3 length is 16 residues. V dropped 0 bases and J dropped 5; count of bases not matched to a gene: 6. The CDR3 region is CASSQDRQGAHQPQHF. The CDR3 DNA follows: TGTGCCAGCAGCCAAGATCGGCAGGGGGCGCATCAGCCCCAGCATTTT.

The gene calls are TRBV6-6 and TRBJ2-7, with a tentative D call TRBD1 (6 bases). This CDR3 has 13 residues. V shed 4 bases and J shed 1 base, with 8 bases lying between them. The germline V gene encodes CDR1 MNHNY and CDR2 SVGAGI (reference sequence). The CDR3 DNA is TGTGCCAGCAGTTCCGGGACATCCTACGAGCAGTACTTC. It yields the protein CASSSGTSYEQYF.

Regarding this clone: The conserved closing phenylalanine or tryptophan is absent in this CDR3, likely reflecting a read error. This chain connects TRBV12-3 or TRBV12-4 to TRBJ1-1; D unresolved. The CDR3 is made up of 11 amino acids. Trimming pared 0 bases from V and 6 bases from J, leaving 2 bases between. The chain's CDR3 is CASSLAAEAFL. The CDR3 DNA reads as TGTGCCAGCAGTTTAGCCGCTGAAGCTTTCCTT.

The count of this clone is one. The chain is built from TRBV30 and TRBJ1-1; 10 bases match TRBD1. The junction had 7 bases not matched to a gene; V was cut back by 4 bases and J by 11 bases. The CDR3 is 12 amino acids. CDR1 and CDR2 from the germline V gene are GTSNPN and SVGIG (reference sequence). DNA of the CDR3: TGTGCCTGGACGACAGGGGGCCTTTCGGCTTTCTTT. This codes for CAWTTGGLSAFF.

This clone was recorded a few times. The chain joins TRBV7-3 to TRBJ2-1, with TRBD2 matching over 10 bases. This CDR3 spans 15 amino acids. Germline V gives CDR1 SGHTA, CDR2 FQGTGA. Germline trimming cut 4 bases from V and 8 bases from J; bases unmatched to any gene: 8. The CDR3 spells CASSYGTSEAHEQFF. The CDR3 DNA reads TGTGCCAGCAGCTACGGGACTAGCGAGGCCCATGAGCAGTTCTTC.

The gene calls are TRBV27 and TRBJ2-1, with 8 bases aligning to TRBD2. The CDR3 contains 16 residues. Germline V gene lookup returns CDR1 MNHEY and CDR2 SMNVEV (reference sequence). Trimming removed 5 bases from V and 4 bases from J; junction bases left unmatched: 10. CDR3 coding DNA: TGTGCCAGCAGTCCCACAGGGAGCGGGGGTTACAATGAGCAGTTCTTC. Its translation: CASSPTGSGGYNEQFF.